The present entry profiles one T cell receptor beta chain with its context. The source of the sample is a study of T-cell reconstitution after alpha-beta-depleted transplantation in children. Per germline, CDR1 MNHEY and CDR2 SVGEGT. Trimming removed 2 bases at V and 2 bases at J, with 16 bases between. The CDR3 runs 17 residues. Preparation of the TCRbeta library involved a method that used unique molecular identifiers. From the PCR reads, TCRdb called clonotypes with MiXCR, one entry per CDR3 protein. The table shows 300,000 to 400,000 distinct CDR3 sequences, with 13% occurring only once. Sequenced here: PBMCs, sampled from the stem cell graft. The TCR sequence derives from a human donor who donated a stem cell graft to a child with Fanconi anemia. The genes are TRBV6-2 or TRBV6-3 and TRBJ1-5, with D perhaps TRBD1 (5 bases). Here the CDR3 reads CASSYPAGSGGNQPQHF. CDR3 DNA: TGTGCCAGCAGTTACCCCGCAGGGAGTGGTGGCAATCAGCCCCAGCATTTT.